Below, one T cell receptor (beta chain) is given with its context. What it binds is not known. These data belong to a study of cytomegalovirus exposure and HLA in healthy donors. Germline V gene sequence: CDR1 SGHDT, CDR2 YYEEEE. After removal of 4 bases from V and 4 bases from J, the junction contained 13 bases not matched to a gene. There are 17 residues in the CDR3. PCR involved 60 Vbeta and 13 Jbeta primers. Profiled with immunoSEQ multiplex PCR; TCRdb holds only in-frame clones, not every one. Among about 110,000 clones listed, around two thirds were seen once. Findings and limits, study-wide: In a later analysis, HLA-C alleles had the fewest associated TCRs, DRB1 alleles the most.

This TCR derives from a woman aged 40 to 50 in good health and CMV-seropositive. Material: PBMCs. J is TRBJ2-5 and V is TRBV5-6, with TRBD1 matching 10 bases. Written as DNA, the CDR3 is TGTGCCAGCAGCCCGAGGACAGGGGGTCTTTTGGGAGAGACCCAGTACTTC. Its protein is CASSPRTGGLLGETQYF.